The 29 T cell receptor beta chains in this list originate from one sample, sequenced in a study of shared clonotypes between healthy human individuals. Here immunoSEQ multiplex PCR was the method, and the copy in TCRdb shows in-frame clones only, minus some. The table records 1,500,000 or so clones, 98% of them present only once. The material sequenced was naive CD4+ T cells sorted from blood. Regarding subset: CD45RA+ positively selected. The receptors stem from a man aged 30 to 39 in good health.

The CDR3 region has the DNA TGTGCCAGCAGCTTTGGGACAGGGAGGAGGGATAACTATGGCTACACCTTC. Translating gives CASSFGTGRRDNYGYTF. This sequence joins TRBV5-5 and TRBJ1-2; the match to TRBD1 covers 9 bases. The CDR3 is 17 residues long. With 2 bases clipped from V and 1 base from J, the junction kept 9 bases outside the gene matches. Germline V gene sequence: CDR1 SGHKS, CDR2 YYEKEE (reference sequence).

Concerning this clone itself: The same CDR3 arises from other DNA sequences in this sample as well. V is TRBV10-3 and J is TRBJ2-5; tentatively, D is TRBD2 (5 bases). The CDR3 has 12 amino acids. Between the trimmed V and J ends, which lost 3 bases and 4 bases, there was a span of 6 bases. CDR1 ENHRY and CDR2 SYGVKD come from the germline V gene. This CDR3 is CAISERGETQYF. Here the CDR3 DNA reads TGTGCCATCAGTGAACGGGGAGAGACCCAGTACTTC.

The CDR3 spells CASSQDVQGSYGYTF. CDR3 nucleotides: TGCGCCAGCAGCCAAGATGTACAGGGGAGCTATGGCTACACCTTC. The chain recombines TRBV4-3 with TRBJ1-2, with 7 nucleotides matching TRBD1. Germline CDR1 is LGHNA and CDR2 is YSLEER. J was trimmed by 4 bases and V by 0 bases; bases with no gene match: 5. CDR3 length equals 15 residues.

In its sample, this clone was seen once. The chain combines TRBV5-1 with TRBJ1-2; 8 nucleotides line up with TRBD1. CDR3 length: 14 amino acids. CDR1 is SGHRS and CDR2 is YFSETQ in the germline V gene. V lost 4 bases and J lost 2; bases outside the gene matches: 4. CDR3 nucleotides: TGCGCCAGCAGCCGCGACAGGGGAAACTATGGCTACACCTTC. This sequence encodes CASSRDRGNYGYTF.

V usage is TRBV14 and J usage is TRBJ2-5; the D call may be TRBD1 or TRBD2 (6 bases each). V was cut by 3 bases and J by 5 bases, with 10 bases left in between. The CDR3 consists of 13 residues. Germline V CDR1 and CDR2: SGHDN, FVKESK. CDR3: CASSQGGYETQYF. For the CDR3, the DNA is TGTGCCAGCAGCCAGGGGGGCTACGAGACCCAGTACTTC.

The chain joins TRBV5-6 to TRBJ2-3; 13 positions match TRBD2. This CDR3 has 19 amino acids. V lost 0 bases, J lost 4 bases, and 11 bases stayed unmatched. CDR1 and CDR2 from the germline V gene are SGHDT and YYEEEE. The CDR3 DNA reads as TGTGCCAGCAGCTTGGACACTAGCGGGAGGGCCTATTTATCAGATACGCAGTATTTT. As protein: CASSLDTSGRAYLSDTQYF.

V usage is TRBV9 and J usage is TRBJ2-7, with D possibly called TRBD1 or TRBD2 (5 bases each). V shed 4 bases and J shed 3 bases, with 17 bases lying between them. CDR3 size: 15 residues. CDR1 and CDR2 from the germline V gene are SGDLS and YYNGEE. CDR3 sequence: CASSMTGRDNYEQYF. The CDR3, as DNA: TGTGCCAGCAGCATGACGGGACGAGACAACTACGAGCAGTACTTC.

With respect to this clone: In the same sample, other DNA sequences code for this CDR3. V usage is TRBV7-9 and J usage is TRBJ2-5; D remains unclear. In germline, CDR1 is SEHNR, CDR2 FQNEAQ (reference sequence). The V gene lost 5 bases and the J gene lost 3 bases, with 4 bases spanning the gap. The CDR3 has 11 amino acids. This CDR3 reads CASSPKETQYF. The CDR3 DNA reads TGTGCCAGCAGCCCTAAAGAGACCCAGTACTTC.

The rearrangement links TRBV5-1 to TRBJ2-7, with a weak D call TRBD2 (5 bases). CDR3 size: 13 residues. V dropped 0 bases and J dropped 6 bases, with 10 bases sitting between them. The germline gives CDR1 SGHRS, CDR2 YFSETQ. The CDR3 DNA reads as TGCGCCAGCAGCTTGGTCGGGAACCTCGAGCAGTACTTC. As protein: CASSLVGNLEQYF.

The chain carries TRBV11-2 and TRBJ2-7; 16 bases align to TRBD2. V shed 3 bases, J shed 3 bases, and the junction held 5 bases outside the gene matches. The CDR3 covers 17 residues. CDR1 is SGHAT and CDR2 is FQNNGV in the germline V gene. CDR3 sequence: CASSFGTSGRAIYEQYF. The CDR3 bases are TGTGCCAGCAGCTTTGGGACTAGCGGGAGGGCCATCTACGAGCAGTACTTC.

The chain employs TRBV18 and TRBJ2-3; unclear D gene. The CDR3 covers 18 residues. Germline V gives CDR1 KGHSH, CDR2 LQKENI. Trimming left V 0 bases short and J 0 bases short, with 16 bases between. CDR3 amino acids: CASSPPWRTVASTDTQYF. CDR3 bases: TGTGCCAGCTCACCACCGTGGCGTACAGTTGCTAGCACAGATACGCAGTATTTT.

This clone came up once. This chain connects TRBV29-1 to TRBJ1-2; D gene unclear. Germline CDR1 is SQVTM and CDR2 is ANQGSEA. Trimming cost V 7 bases and J 6 bases, with 15 bases left between them. The CDR3 extends over 12 amino acids. In DNA, the CDR3 is TGCAGCGCTGACCGAACGGGGAATGGCTACACCTTC. Encoded protein: CSADRTGNGYTF.

The chain recombines TRBV25-1 with TRBJ2-1, with D possibly TRBD2 on 5 matching bases. Germline lookup yields CDR1 MGHDK and CDR2 SYGVNS. This CDR3 is 14 amino acids long. V was shortened by 3 bases and J by 12 bases, with 18 bases between the two germline ends. This CDR3 reads CASSDIGELAGQFF. The CDR3 DNA reads TGTGCCAGCAGTGATATCGGGGAGCTCGCTGGGCAGTTCTTC.

This rearrangement joins TRBV11-2 to TRBJ2-5, with D perhaps TRBD1 (6 bases). The germline V gene encodes CDR1 SGHAT and CDR2 FQNNGV. The CDR3 is made up of 15 amino acids. V shed 5 bases and J shed 2 bases, with 15 bases lying between them. CDR3 protein: CASSTIQGRQETQYF. CDR3 in DNA: TGTGCCAGCAGCACGATACAGGGAAGACAAGAGACCCAGTACTTC.

The chain joins TRBV6-6 to TRBJ1-5, with D tentatively TRBD1 (6 bases). Germline values: CDR1 MNHNY, CDR2 SVGAGI (reference sequence). There are 13 residues in the CDR3. The V end was cut by 10 bases, the J end by 3 bases, with 13 bases between. The CDR3 sequence: CATDRDNNQPQHF. The CDR3, as DNA: TGTGCCACAGACCGGGACAACAATCAGCCCCAGCATTTT.

This chain links TRBV7-6 with TRBJ2-1; 11 nucleotides align to TRBD1. CDR3 size: 14 residues. After removal of 0 bases from V and 9 bases from J, the junction contained 1 base not matched to a gene. Germline V CDR1 and CDR2: SGHVS, FNYEAQ. The CDR3 here is CASSLAGTGGEQFF. The CDR3 nucleotides read TGTGCCAGCAGCTTAGCGGGGACAGGGGGTGAGCAGTTCTTC.

The chain carries TRBV28 and TRBJ2-1; TRBD2 aligns across 9 bases. CDR3 length: 16 amino acids. After removal of 6 bases from V and 8 bases from J, the junction contained 14 bases not matched to a gene. CDR1 MDHEN and CDR2 SYDVKM come from the germline V gene. The CDR3 loop is CASSARSGLAVDEQFF. CDR3 sequence (DNA): TGTGCCAGCAGCGCCAGATCGGGACTAGCTGTCGATGAGCAGTTCTTC.

The chain links TRBV19 to TRBJ2-2; TRBD2 aligns across 11 bases. Trimming at V came to 3 bases and at J to 6 bases, leaving 9 bases not matched to a gene. Per germline, CDR1 LNHDA and CDR2 SQIVND (reference sequence). This CDR3 is built from 17 residues. The CDR3 spells CASSMPIAGGLSGELFF. The CDR3, as DNA: TGTGCCAGTAGTATGCCCATAGCGGGAGGGTTATCCGGGGAGCTGTTTTTT.

This chain connects TRBV5-1 to TRBJ2-7, with 7 bases matching TRBD1. The CDR3 covers 14 residues. The junction had 7 bases not matched to a gene; V was cut back by 4 bases and J by 3 bases. The germline V gene encodes CDR1 SGHRS and CDR2 YFSETQ. CDR3 in amino acids: CASSLRTGGYEQYF. DNA of the CDR3: TGCGCCAGCAGCCTCCGGACAGGTGGCTACGAGCAGTACTTC.

Only one count was recorded for this clone. The rearrangement uses TRBV27 and TRBJ2-3; D gene ambiguous. Trimming cost V 1 base and J 0 bases, with 5 bases left between them. Germline CDR1 is MNHEY and CDR2 is SMNVEV (reference sequence). The CDR3 covers 14 residues. DNA of the CDR3: TGTGCCAGCAGTTTATGGAAGAGCACAGATACGCAGTATTTT. As protein: CASSLWKSTDTQYF.

The chain couples TRBV27 to TRBJ1-1, with no clear D. Germline V CDR1 and CDR2: MNHEY, SMNVEV (reference sequence). This CDR3 comprises 15 residues. The V end was cut by 2 bases, the J end by 5 bases, with 15 bases between. In DNA, the CDR3 is TGTGCCAGCAGTTTAAGGAGCGGACGAGTGACTGAAGCTTTCTTT. It codes for CASSLRSGRVTEAFF.

J is TRBJ2-7 and V is TRBV5-1, with TRBD1 matching over 7 bases. V trimming: 2 bases; J trimming: 6 bases; junction bases outside the gene matches: 5. The CDR3 contains 13 residues. The germline V gene has CDR1 SGHRS and CDR2 YFSETQ. CDR3 sequence: CASSFDRAGEQYF. The CDR3 region has the DNA TGCGCCAGCAGCTTCGACAGGGCGGGCGAGCAGTACTTC.

Details on this clone: Distinct nucleotide sequences in the sample also encode this CDR3. J is TRBJ1-1 and V is TRBV18; D ambiguous. The V gene lost 3 bases and the J gene lost 2 bases, with 7 bases spanning the gap. The CDR3 covers 13 residues. Germline V gene sequence: CDR1 KGHSH, CDR2 LQKENI. As DNA, the CDR3 is TGTGCCAGCTCACCCAAGACTAACACTGAAGCTTTCTTT. It encodes CASSPKTNTEAFF.

V usage is TRBV5-5 and J usage is TRBJ1-4; no firm D call. The germline gives CDR1 SGHKS, CDR2 YYEKEE (reference sequence). The CDR3 runs to 14 residues. Trimming took off 0 bases at V and 7 bases at J, with 10 bases between the two ends. This CDR3 reads CASSLEGLAEKLFF. The CDR3 DNA sequence: TGTGCCAGCAGCTTGGAAGGGTTGGCTGAAAAACTGTTTTTT.

The V call is TRBV27, the J call TRBJ2-2, with D possibly TRBD1 on 5 matching bases. V was pared by 3 bases and J by 5 bases, with 13 bases between. The CDR3 loop spans 15 amino acids. The germline V gene has CDR1 MNHEY and CDR2 SMNVEV (reference sequence). In DNA form, the CDR3 reads TGTGCCAGCAGTTTGGGCAGGGTGGGGACCGGGGAGCTGTTTTTT. Its translation is CASSLGRVGTGELFF.

This clone was seen a single time. The genes are TRBV28 and TRBJ1-1, with D hard to call. V was cut by 6 bases and J by 8 bases, with 13 bases left in between. The germline gives CDR1 MDHEN, CDR2 SYDVKM. This CDR3 has 12 amino acids. In nucleotides, the CDR3 is TGTGCCAGCAGCTTACAGAGAGCAGAAGCTTTCTTT. It translates to CASSLQRAEAFF.

The count of this clone is one. This chain joins TRBV10-2 and TRBJ1-3, with 7 bases matching TRBD1. This CDR3 comprises 13 residues. Per the germline V gene, CDR1 is WSHSY and CDR2 is SAAADI. The J segment lost 9 bases and the V segment lost 8 bases, leaving 10 bases of the junction unmatched. CDR3 sequence reads: CASRDSPGGTIYF. The CDR3, as DNA: TGCGCCAGCCGGGACAGTCCTGGTGGCACCATATATTTT.

The chain is built from TRBV27 and TRBJ1-1; TRBD1 is a possible D gene (5 bases). The V gene lost 2 bases and the J gene lost 1 base, with 14 bases spanning the gap. The CDR3 extends over 16 amino acids. Per the germline V gene, CDR1 is MNHEY and CDR2 is SMNVEV (reference sequence). CDR3 protein: CASSLGRDFQNTEAFF. CDR3 nucleotide sequence: TGTGCCAGCAGTTTAGGTCGGGACTTTCAGAACACTGAAGCTTTCTTT.

CDR3 in DNA: TGTGCCAGCACTCCCGTAGGTAGAGCGGGATACGGGGAGCTGTTTTTT. Translation: CASTPVGRAGYGELFF. This chain links TRBV28 with TRBJ2-2; 7 nucleotides agree with TRBD2. Losses at the gene ends were 7 bases for V and 7 bases for J; bases not matched to a gene: 15. Germline V gene data show CDR1 as MDHEN and CDR2 as SYDVKM. The CDR3 is made up of 16 amino acids.